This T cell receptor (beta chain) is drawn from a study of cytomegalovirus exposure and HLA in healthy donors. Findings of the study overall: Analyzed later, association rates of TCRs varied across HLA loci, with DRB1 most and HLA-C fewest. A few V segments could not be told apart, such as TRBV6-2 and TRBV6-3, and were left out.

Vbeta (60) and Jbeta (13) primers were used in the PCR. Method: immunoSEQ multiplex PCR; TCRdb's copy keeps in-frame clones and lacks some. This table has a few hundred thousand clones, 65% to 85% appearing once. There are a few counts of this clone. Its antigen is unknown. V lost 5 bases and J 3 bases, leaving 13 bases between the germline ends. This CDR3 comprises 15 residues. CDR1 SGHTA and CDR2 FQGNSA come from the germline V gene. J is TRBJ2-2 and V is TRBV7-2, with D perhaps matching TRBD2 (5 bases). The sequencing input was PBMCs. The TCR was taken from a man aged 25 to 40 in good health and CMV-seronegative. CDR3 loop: CASSDPGLYTGELFF. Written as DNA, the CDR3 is TGTGCCAGCAGCGACCCTGGACTTTACACCGGGGAGCTGTTTTTT.